Below, one T cell receptor (beta chain) is given with its context. It lacks a known antigen. Base quality data are lacking; no much larger clone is found one base away. Receptors were amplified or captured by the immunoSEQ multiplex PCR assay. TCRdb took this table from immuneACCESS and kept in-frame rearrangements with V and J called. Such tables lack part of the clones; where checked against another copy, unresolved V genes explain under half of the gap, and the rest is unexplained. The sample table shows 13,000 or so clones, and 65% to 75% are seen once. Roughly a fifth of the sample is held by the ten biggest clonotypes. The data belong to a study of T cells after somatic rescue of genetic block (TCRdb year 2020). In the study overall: The study assessed how robust, over the long term, a T-cell system was when the system had developed through somatic rescue of a genetic block in T-cell development.

V is pruned by 4 bases and J by 5 bases, leaving 3 bases of the junction without a gene match. CDR1 and CDR2 are drawn from the germline V gene: MDHEN, SYDVKM. The CDR3 covers 13 residues, taking in both the cysteine and the phenylalanine. The read is trimmed to its CDR3 DNA, 39 bases read in frame from base 1. Sequenced: peripheral blood mononuclear cells (PBMCs). This chain joins TRBV28 to TRBJ2-3; 7 middle bases align to TRBD1. The sequence was obtained from a boy between 5 and 17 years old. The encoded CDR3 is CASSSAGGDTQYF. The nucleotide sequence is given as TGTGCCAGCAGTTCCGCAGGGGGAGATACGCAGTATTTT.